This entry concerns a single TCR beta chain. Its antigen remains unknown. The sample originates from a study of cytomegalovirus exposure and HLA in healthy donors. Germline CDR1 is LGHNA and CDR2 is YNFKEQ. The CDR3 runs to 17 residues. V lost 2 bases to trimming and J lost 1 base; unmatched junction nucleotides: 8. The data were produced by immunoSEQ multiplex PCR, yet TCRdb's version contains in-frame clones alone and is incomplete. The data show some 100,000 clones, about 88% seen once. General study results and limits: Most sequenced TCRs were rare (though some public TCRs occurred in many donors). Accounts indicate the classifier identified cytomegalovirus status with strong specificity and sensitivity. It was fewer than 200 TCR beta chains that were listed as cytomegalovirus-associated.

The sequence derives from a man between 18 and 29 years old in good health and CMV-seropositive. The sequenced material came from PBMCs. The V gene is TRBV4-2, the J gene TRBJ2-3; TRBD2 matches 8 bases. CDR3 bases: TGTGCCAGCAGCCAAAATGTACTAGCGGAACGCACAGATACGCAGTATTTT. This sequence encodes CASSQNVLAERTDTQYF.